The clone carrying this T cell receptor (beta chain) has a count of ten or more. A single base separates this from a much larger clone, so it may be a read error. The record originates from a study of early T cells in non-severe SARS-CoV-2 infection. In the study overall: Sequencing input comprised bulk RNA from unsorted whole blood; chain pairing was not available.

Attachment of unique molecular identifiers to individual cDNA molecules was performed. One entry per CDR3 protein results from TCRdb running MiXCR on the 5' RACE reads. The data show tens of thousands of distinct CDR3 sequences, approximately 5.8% seen once. V was cut by 3 bases and J by 0 bases, with 10 bases left in between. The V gene's germline CDR1 is SGDLS and CDR2 YYNGEE. The CDR3 is made up of 14 amino acids. The receptor was isolated from an adult who was a healthcare worker with PCR-confirmed SARS-CoV-2 infection or an uninfected control (not recorded which). The input for sequencing was whole blood, taken at baseline. The rearrangement uses TRBV9 and TRBJ2-7; TRBD1 might be the D (5 bases). Written as DNA, the CDR3 is TGTGCCAGCAGCGCATTGGACAACTCCTACGAGCAGTACTTC. The encoded protein is CASSALDNSYEQYF.